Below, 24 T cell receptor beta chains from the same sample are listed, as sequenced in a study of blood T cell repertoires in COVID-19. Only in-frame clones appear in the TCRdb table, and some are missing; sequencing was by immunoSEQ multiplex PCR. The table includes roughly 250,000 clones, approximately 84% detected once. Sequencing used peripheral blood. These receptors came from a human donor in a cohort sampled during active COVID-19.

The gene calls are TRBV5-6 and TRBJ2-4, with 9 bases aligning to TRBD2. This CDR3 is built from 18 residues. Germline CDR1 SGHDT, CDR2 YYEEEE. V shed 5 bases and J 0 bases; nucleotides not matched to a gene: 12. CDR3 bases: TGTGCCAGCAGTCCCGTTCGCGCTAGCGGGAAAGCCAAAAACATTCAGTACTTC. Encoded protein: CASSPVRASGKAKNIQYF. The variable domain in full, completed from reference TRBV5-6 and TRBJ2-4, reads DAGVTQSPTHLIKTRGQQVTLRCSPKSGHDTVSWYQQALGQGPQFIFQYYEEEERQRGNFPDRFSGHQFPNYSSELNVNALLLGDSALYLCASSPVRASGKAKNIQYFGAGTRLSVL.

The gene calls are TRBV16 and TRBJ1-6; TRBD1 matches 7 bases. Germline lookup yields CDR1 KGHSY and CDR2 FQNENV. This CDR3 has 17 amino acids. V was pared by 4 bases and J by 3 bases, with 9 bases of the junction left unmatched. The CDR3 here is CASSRDPSGGYNSPLHF. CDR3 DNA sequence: TGTGCCAGCAGCCGGGACCCTTCAGGGGGCTATAATTCACCCCTCCACTTT.

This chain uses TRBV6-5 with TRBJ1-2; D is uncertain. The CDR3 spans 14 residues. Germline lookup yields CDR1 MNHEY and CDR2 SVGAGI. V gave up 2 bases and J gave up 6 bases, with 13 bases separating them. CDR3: CASSYAGRGHGYTF. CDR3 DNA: TGTGCCAGCAGTTACGCGGGCAGAGGTCATGGCTACACCTTC.

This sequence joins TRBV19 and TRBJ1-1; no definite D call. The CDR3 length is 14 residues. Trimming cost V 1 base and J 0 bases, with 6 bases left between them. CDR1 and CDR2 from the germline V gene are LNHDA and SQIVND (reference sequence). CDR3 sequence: CASSIAVMNTEAFF. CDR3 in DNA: TGTGCCAGTAGTATAGCCGTTATGAACACTGAAGCTTTCTTT.

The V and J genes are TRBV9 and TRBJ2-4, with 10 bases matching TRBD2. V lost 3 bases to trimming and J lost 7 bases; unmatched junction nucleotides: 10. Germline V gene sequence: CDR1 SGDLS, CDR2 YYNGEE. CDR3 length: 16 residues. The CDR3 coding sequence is TGTGCCAGCAGCGCAGCGGGAGGGCCATTAGGGAACATTCAGTACTTC. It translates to CASSAAGGPLGNIQYF. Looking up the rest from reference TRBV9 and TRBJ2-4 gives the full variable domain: DSGVTQTPKHLITATGQRVTLRCSPRSGDLSVYWYQQSLDQGLQFLIQYYNGEERAKGNILERFSAQQFPDLHSELNLSSLELGDSALYFCASSAAGGPLGNIQYFGAGTRLSVL.

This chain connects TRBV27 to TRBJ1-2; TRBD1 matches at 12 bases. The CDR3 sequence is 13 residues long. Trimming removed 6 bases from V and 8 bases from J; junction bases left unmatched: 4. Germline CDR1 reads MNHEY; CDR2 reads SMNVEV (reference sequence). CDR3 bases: TGTGCCAGCAGAGGGACAGGGGGCCTAGGCTACACCTTC. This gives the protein CASRGTGGLGYTF.

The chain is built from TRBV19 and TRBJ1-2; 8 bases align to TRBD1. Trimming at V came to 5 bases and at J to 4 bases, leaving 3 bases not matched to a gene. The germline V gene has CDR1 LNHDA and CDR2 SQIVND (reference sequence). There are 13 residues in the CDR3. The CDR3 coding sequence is TGTGCCAGTAGTGCGGGACAGGCCTATGGCTACACCTTC. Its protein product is CASSAGQAYGYTF.

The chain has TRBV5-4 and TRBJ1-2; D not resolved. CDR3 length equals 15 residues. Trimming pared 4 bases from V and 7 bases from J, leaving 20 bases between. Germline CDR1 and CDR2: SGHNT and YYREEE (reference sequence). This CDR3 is CASSGDGGSGRGYTF. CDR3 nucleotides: TGTGCCAGCAGCGGGGATGGTGGGAGTGGTCGTGGCTACACCTTC. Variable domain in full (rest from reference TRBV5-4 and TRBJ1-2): ETGVTQSPTHLIKTRGQQVTLRCSSQSGHNTVSWYQQALGQGPQFIFQYYREEENGRGNFPPRFSGLQFPNYSSELNVNALELDDSALYLCASSGDGGSGRGYTFGSGTRLTVV.

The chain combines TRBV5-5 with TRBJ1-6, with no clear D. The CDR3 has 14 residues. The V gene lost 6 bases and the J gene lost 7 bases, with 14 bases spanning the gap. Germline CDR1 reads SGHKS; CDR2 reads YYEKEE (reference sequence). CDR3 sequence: CASNLRPGNSPLHF. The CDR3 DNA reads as TGTGCCAGCAACCTAAGGCCGGGGAATTCACCCCTCCACTTT.

The CDR3 spells CASSQREQGASRGPDTQYF. CDR3 coding DNA: TGCGCCAGCAGTCAAAGGGAACAGGGGGCAAGTAGGGGGCCAGATACGCAGTATTTT. The chain links TRBV23-1 to TRBJ2-3, with 9 bases matching TRBD1. TRBV23-1 falls under the ORF class, with uncertain function. The CDR3 totals 19 residues. V shed 2 bases and J 4 bases; nucleotides not matched to a gene: 16.

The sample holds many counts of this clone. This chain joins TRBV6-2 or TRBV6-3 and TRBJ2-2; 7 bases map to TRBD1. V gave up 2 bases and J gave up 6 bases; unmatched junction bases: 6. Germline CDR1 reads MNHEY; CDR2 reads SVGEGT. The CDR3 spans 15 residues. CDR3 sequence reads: CASSYPETGSGELFF. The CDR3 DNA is TGTGCCAGCAGTTACCCCGAGACAGGGTCCGGGGAGCTGTTTTTT.

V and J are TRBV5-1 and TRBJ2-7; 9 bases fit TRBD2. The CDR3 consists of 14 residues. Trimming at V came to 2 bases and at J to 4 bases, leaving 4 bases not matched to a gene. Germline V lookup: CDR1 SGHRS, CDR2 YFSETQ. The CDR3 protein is CASSFSSGGYEQYF. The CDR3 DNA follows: TGCGCCAGCAGCTTTAGTAGCGGGGGTTACGAGCAGTACTTC. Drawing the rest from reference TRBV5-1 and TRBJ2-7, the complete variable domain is KAGVTQTPRYLIKTRGQQVTLSCSPISGHRSVSWYQQTPGQGLQFLFEYFSETQRNKGNFPGRFSGRQFSNSRSEMNVSTLELGDSALYLCASSFSSGGYEQYFGPGTRLTVT.

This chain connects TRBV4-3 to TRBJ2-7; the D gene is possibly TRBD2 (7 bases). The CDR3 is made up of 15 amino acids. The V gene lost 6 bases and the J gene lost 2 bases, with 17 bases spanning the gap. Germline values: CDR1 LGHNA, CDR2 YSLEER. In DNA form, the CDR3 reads TGCGCCAGCAGTCGCGGCCGAGGGGGGGCCTACGAGCAGTACTTC. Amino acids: CASSRGRGGAYEQYF.

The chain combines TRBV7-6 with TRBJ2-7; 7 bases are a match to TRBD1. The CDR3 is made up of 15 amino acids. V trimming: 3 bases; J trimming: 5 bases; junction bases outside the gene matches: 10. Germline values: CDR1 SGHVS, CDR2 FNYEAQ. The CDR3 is CASSFPQTGFDEQYF. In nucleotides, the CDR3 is TGTGCCAGCAGCTTCCCTCAGACAGGGTTTGACGAGCAGTACTTC.

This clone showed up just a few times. CDR3 loop: CASRFYLAGVGETQYF. The CDR3 nucleotides read TGTGCCAGCAGGTTCTACTTAGCGGGAGTTGGAGAGACCCAGTACTTC. The chain couples TRBV7-8 to TRBJ2-5, with 9 bases aligning to TRBD2. There are 16 residues in the CDR3. The junction had 12 bases not matched to a gene; V was cut back by 6 bases and J by 4 bases. CDR1 SGHVS and CDR2 FQNEAQ come from the germline V gene.

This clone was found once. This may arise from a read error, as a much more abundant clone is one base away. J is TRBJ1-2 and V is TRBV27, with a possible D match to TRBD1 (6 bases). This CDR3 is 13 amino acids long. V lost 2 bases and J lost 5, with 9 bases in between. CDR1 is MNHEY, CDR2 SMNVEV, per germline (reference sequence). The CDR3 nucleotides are TGTGCCAGCAGTTTAGGCAGGGGTTATGGCTACACCTTC. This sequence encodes CASSLGRGYGYTF.

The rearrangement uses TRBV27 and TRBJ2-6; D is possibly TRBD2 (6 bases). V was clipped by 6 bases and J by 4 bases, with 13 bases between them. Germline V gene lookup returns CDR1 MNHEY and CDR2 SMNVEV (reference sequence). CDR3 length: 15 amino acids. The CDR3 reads CASSTVGLGANVLTF. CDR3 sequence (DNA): TGTGCCAGCAGCACCGTGGGACTCGGGGCCAACGTCCTGACTTTC.

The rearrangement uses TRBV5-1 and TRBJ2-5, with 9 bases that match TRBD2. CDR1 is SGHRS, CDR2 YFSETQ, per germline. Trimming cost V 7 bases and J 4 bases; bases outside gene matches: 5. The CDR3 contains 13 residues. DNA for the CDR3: TGCGCCAGCGGCGGGGGGGCCGGAGAGACCCAGTACTTC. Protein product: CASGGGAGETQYF.

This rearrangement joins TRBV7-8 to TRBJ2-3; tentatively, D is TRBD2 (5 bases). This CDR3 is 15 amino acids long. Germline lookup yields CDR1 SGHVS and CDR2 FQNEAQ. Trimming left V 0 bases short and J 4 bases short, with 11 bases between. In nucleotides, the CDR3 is TGTGCCAGCAGCTTAGCGCGAGGGCGGGCAGATACGCAGTATTTT. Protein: CASSLARGRADTQYF.

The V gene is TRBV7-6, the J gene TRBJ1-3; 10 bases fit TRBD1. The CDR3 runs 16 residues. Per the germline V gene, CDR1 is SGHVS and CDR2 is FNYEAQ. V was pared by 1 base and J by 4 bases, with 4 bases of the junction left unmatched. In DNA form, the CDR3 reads TGTGCCAGCAGCTTAGGAGGGACAGGGGAGGGAAACACCATATATTTT. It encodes CASSLGGTGEGNTIYF.

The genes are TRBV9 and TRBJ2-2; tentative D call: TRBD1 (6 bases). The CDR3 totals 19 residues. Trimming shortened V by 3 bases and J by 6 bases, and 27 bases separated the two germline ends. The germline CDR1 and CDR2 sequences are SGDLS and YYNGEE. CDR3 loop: CASSGSALGWGPRAGELFF. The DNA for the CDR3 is TGTGCCAGCAGCGGCTCGGCCCTAGGGTGGGGGCCAAGGGCCGGGGAGCTGTTTTTT.

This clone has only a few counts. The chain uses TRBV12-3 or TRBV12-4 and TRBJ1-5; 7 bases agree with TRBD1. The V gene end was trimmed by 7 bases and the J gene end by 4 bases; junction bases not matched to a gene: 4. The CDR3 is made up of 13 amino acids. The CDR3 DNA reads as TGTGCCAGCACCGGGACAGCTAATCAGCCCCAGCATTTT. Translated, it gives CASTGTANQPQHF.

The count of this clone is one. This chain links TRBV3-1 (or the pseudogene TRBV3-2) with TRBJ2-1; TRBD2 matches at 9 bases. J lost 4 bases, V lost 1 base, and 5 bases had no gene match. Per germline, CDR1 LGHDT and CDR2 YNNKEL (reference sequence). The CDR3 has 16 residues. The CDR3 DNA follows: TGTGCCAGCAGCCAAGCTAGGCGGGGGGGGTACAATGAGCAGTTCTTC. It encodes CASSQARRGGYNEQFF.

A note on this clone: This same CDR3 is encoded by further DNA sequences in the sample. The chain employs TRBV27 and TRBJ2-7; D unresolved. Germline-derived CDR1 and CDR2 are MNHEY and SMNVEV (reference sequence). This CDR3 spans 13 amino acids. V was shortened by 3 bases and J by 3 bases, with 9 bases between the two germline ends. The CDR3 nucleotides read TGTGCCAGCAGTTTGGCTGCTTACTACGAGCAGTACTTC. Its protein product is CASSLAAYYEQYF.